The rows below give T cell receptor beta chains drawn from one sample of a study of tumor and adjacent non-tumor tissue in lung cancer. From the multiplex PCR reads, TCRdb called clonotypes with MiXCR, one entry per CDR3 protein. The table shows 60,000 to 95,000 distinct CDR3 sequences, with about three quarters occurring only once. The sample consisted of lung tumor tissue. The receptors were gathered from a woman in her fifties or sixties with non-small cell lung cancer. Both conserved end residues are trimmed from each CDR3. Clone size, where shown, is once, few, many, or a class for clones that have expanded.

size	J	V	CDR3
.	TRBJ2-5	TRBV10-3	AIGPGRETWY
medium-sized	TRBJ1-4	TRBV10-3	AISERGTNEKLF
few	TRBJ1-2	TRBV6-1	ASSDSDGYT
few	TRBJ1-5	TRBV11-2	FSSLERSQPQH
many	TRBJ2-1	TRBV28	ASSLFHNEQF
.	TRBJ2-1	TRBV29-1	SCDGTGLYNEQL
few	TRBJ2-3	TRBV5-6	ASSLERGQGAYSPIDTQY
.	TRBJ1-5	TRBV4-2	AISQGHGQPQH
once	TRBJ1-1	TRBV29-1	NVVRGVTEAF
.	TRBJ2-1	TRBV6-6	ASSSQGGYEKF
.	TRBJ2-7	TRBV28	ACSPLLAVSSNSYGQY
.	TRBJ1-6	TRBV11-2	TSNLDRGNSPLH
.	TRBJ2-1	TRBV30	VWSVVLTRNEQF
.	TRBJ2-7	TRBV28	ASGSRGFFEQY
.	TRBJ2-2	TRBV20-1	SVNPTGLNTGELF
few	TRBJ2-7	TRBV6-6	AISYSGDDEQY
.	TRBJ1-5	TRBV4-2	TSTQDLTSNQPPH
.	TRBJ2-3	TRBV11-2	TSSLGTSGPQY
.	TRBJ2-1	TRBV28	ASSSPPSSYIEQF
.	TRBJ2-1	TRBV29-1	SVEEEGRGEF
once	TRBJ2-5	TRBV29-1	NVEDPREGQETQY
.	TRBJ1-5	TRBV2	ASSALTGGDEPQH
.	TRBJ2-7	TRBV28	ASSLGRGRDEQY
.	TRBJ2-5	TRBV29-1	SANRPDQETQY
.	TRBJ2-5	TRBV12-3/TRBV12-4	ASSSYEAQC
.	TRBJ2-5	TRBV6-6	AISSGYPETQY
once	TRBJ2-3	TRBV10-1	ASSDSGVMADTQY
.	TRBJ2-2	TRBV4-1	ASSPLGQGGSIGELF
once	TRBJ1-4	TRBV6-5	VNSHLNPGGSNGKLF
many	TRBJ2-7	TRBV7-9	ASRRGGEQY
many	TRBJ2-2	TRBV7-9	ASNLAIAGSTGELF
many	TRBJ2-1	TRBV6-1	ASSDKADSYNEQF
.	TRBJ2-1	TRBV19	ASSIDARLYNEQF
.	TRBJ2-2	TRBV6-7	ASSYFLPGGNTGEPL
once	TRBJ2-7	TRBV6-6	ASSYSEGADKQY
once	TRBJ1-1	TRBV5-1	ASVERGVNTEAF
once	TRBJ2-3	TRBV5-4	ASSPKLGGTDTQY
many	TRBJ1-1	TRBV30	AWRSWGYTEAF
.	TRBJ2-1	TRBV11-2	ASSPGLNSYYVQF
many	TRBJ2-3	TRBV10-3	AIRDRGPQDTQY
.	TRBJ1-6	TRBV28	ASSGEVDSSPLH
many	TRBJ2-7	TRBV6-1	ASHPRVAGLYEQY
.	TRBJ1-1	TRBV30	ARSTNSRTEAI
.	TRBJ2-7	TRBV6-2/TRBV6-3	ANTVRENREQY
.	TRBJ1-1	TRBV10-3	AISDLLGSETF
.	TRBJ1-2	TRBV6-1	ASSEESGHGYT
once	TRBJ2-2	TRBV20-1	SVREPKGRPTTGELF
.	TRBJ2-5	TRBV29-1	SLEAPRGSQETQY
once	TRBJ2-7	TRBV30	AWSKIGIGRNEQY
many	TRBJ1-5	TRBV4-1	ASSQDELRRQPQH
.	TRBJ2-7	TRBV6-1	ASNRKYEKY
.	TRBJ2-7	TRBV12-3/TRBV12-4	ASSLSAGGAHEQY
.	TRBJ2-7	TRBV29-1	RVRVDRYEQY
once	TRBJ1-2	TRBV6-5	ASRRRGGYA
many	TRBJ1-6	TRBV10-3	AISGSGRADNSPLH
.	TRBJ2-7	TRBV28	ARSPTDSYEQN
.	TRBJ2-7	TRBV6-5	ASSLRQDYAQY